Below, 18 T cell receptor beta chains from the same sample are listed, as sequenced in a study of early T cells in non-severe SARS-CoV-2 infection. TCRdb re-called the 5' RACE reads with MiXCR, one entry per CDR3 protein. The sample has more than 90,000 distinct CDR3 sequences; 11% are singletons. The sequencing input was whole blood. These receptors were taken from an adult who was a healthcare worker with PCR-confirmed SARS-CoV-2 infection or an uninfected control (not recorded which).

The chain recombines TRBV5-1 with TRBJ2-3; D is tentatively TRBD1 or TRBD2 (5 bases each). Trimming cost V 4 bases and J 0 bases, with 9 bases left between them. This CDR3 region has 14 residues. Germline CDR1 is SGHRS and CDR2 is YFSETQ. CDR3 region: CASSPRESTDTQYF. CDR3 sequence (DNA): TGCGCCAGCAGCCCCAGGGAGAGCACAGATACGCAGTATTTT.

This clonotype has a handful of counts. The J gene is TRBJ2-3, the V gene TRBV20-1, with 8 bases matching TRBD2. Germline lookup yields CDR1 DFQATT and CDR2 SNEGSKA (reference sequence). CDR3 length: 14 residues. The V segment lost 6 bases and the J segment 0 bases; nucleotides outside the gene matches: 5. This CDR3 is CSARTSGSTDTQYF. DNA for the CDR3: TGCAGTGCCCGAACTAGCGGAAGCACAGATACGCAGTATTTT.

The chain has TRBV7-2 and TRBJ2-1, with 9 bases identical to TRBD1. Looked up from germline, CDR1 is SGHTA and CDR2 is FQGNSA. The junction had 6 bases not matched to a gene; V was cut back by 5 bases and J by 1 base. This CDR3 is built from 16 residues. CDR3 loop: CASSLMGQGSYNEQFF. The CDR3 DNA is TGTGCCAGCAGCCTTATGGGACAGGGTTCCTACAATGAGCAGTTCTTC.

This clonotype occurred a few times. The chain uses TRBV12-3 or TRBV12-4 and TRBJ1-4; TRBD1 agrees at 9 bases. CDR3 size: 15 residues. V dropped 2 bases and J dropped 7; count of bases not matched to a gene: 5. The CDR3 coding sequence is TGTGCCAGCAGTTTACGGGGACAGGGTCCTGAAAAACTGTTTTTT. Encoded protein: CASSLRGQGPEKLFF.

This sequence joins TRBV28 and TRBJ2-7; D unclear. Germline lookup yields CDR1 MDHEN and CDR2 SYDVKM. CDR3 length equals 16 residues. Trimming removed 6 bases from V and 1 base from J, with 19 bases in between. CDR3 DNA: TGTGCCAGCAGCTTCGCACAAGAACCAGGATCCTACGAGCAGTACTTC. Translation gives CASSFAQEPGSYEQYF. Looking up the rest from reference TRBV28 and TRBJ2-7 gives the full variable domain: DVKVTQSSRYLVKRTGEKVFLECVQDMDHENMFWYRQDPGLGLRLIYFSYDVKMKEKGDIPEGYSVSREKKERFSLILESASTNQTSMYLCASSFAQEPGSYEQYFGPGTRLTVT.

The chain employs TRBV27 and TRBJ2-5, with unresolved D. V lost 7 bases to trimming and J lost 7 bases, with 22 bases between them. CDR3 length: 15 amino acids. The germline V gene has CDR1 MNHEY and CDR2 SMNVEV (reference sequence). The CDR3 region has the DNA TGTGCCAGCATTCCTGCAGCCGCCCTAGAAGGGACCCAGTACTTC. Protein product: CASIPAAALEGTQYF.

At least ten counts were recorded for this clonotype. The genes are TRBV7-2 and TRBJ2-5, with D perhaps TRBD2 (5 bases). Per germline, CDR1 SGHTA and CDR2 FQGNSA. This CDR3 region has 16 residues. Deletions cut 5 bases from V and 5 bases from J, with 21 bases between. DNA for the CDR3: TGTGCCAGCAGCACGGGCGGGCACCCCTTAACGGAGACCCAGTACTTC. Translated, it gives CASSTGGHPLTETQYF.

The chain has TRBV2 and TRBJ1-1; no clear D gene. The CDR3 consists of 14 residues. The germline V and J ends were trimmed by 2 bases and 1 base, with 8 bases remaining between them. Per the germline V gene, CDR1 is SNHLY and CDR2 is FYNNEI. The CDR3 region is CASSEYGRNTEAFF. In nucleotides, the CDR3 is TGTGCCAGCAGTGAATATGGGAGGAACACTGAAGCTTTCTTT.

This clonotype was counted between two and nine times. The genes are TRBV29-1 and TRBJ2-4; D remains unclear. CDR1 and CDR2 from the germline V gene are SQVTM and ANQGSEA. This CDR3 is 13 amino acids long. V was trimmed by 1 base and J by 2 bases, leaving 6 bases between them. CDR3 sequence: CSVEGSTKNIQYF. The CDR3 bases are TGCAGCGTTGAAGGTTCCACCAAAAACATTCAGTACTTC.

This clonotype occurred a few times. The chain employs TRBV20-1 and TRBJ2-7; D remains unclear. This CDR3 contains 15 residues. Germline CDR1 reads DFQATT; CDR2 reads SNEGSKA (reference sequence). The V and J ends lost 1 base and 0 bases respectively, with 13 bases between them. The CDR3 DNA is TGCAGTGCTAGAGGGACGGGCTATAGCTCCTACGAGCAGTACTTC. It translates to CSARGTGYSSYEQYF.

V gene TRBV6-1 combines with J gene TRBJ2-3, with 9 bases aligning to TRBD1. The germline V gene encodes CDR1 MNHNS and CDR2 SASEGT. V shed 6 bases, J shed 0 bases, and the junction held 10 bases outside the gene matches. This CDR3 is 17 amino acids long. This CDR3 is CASRVNPTGGSTDTQYF. For the CDR3, the DNA is TGTGCCAGCAGGGTCAATCCGACAGGGGGAAGCACAGATACGCAGTATTTT.

The sample holds many counts of this clonotype. The chain has TRBV20-1 and TRBJ2-2, with 9 bases matching TRBD1. This CDR3 spans 13 amino acids. V lost 3 bases to trimming and J lost 5 bases; unmatched junction nucleotides: 1. Germline loops: CDR1 DFQATT, CDR2 SNEGSKA (reference sequence). CDR3 loop: CSARTGGTGELFF. CDR3 coding DNA: TGCAGTGCTAGGACAGGGGGGACCGGGGAGCTGTTTTTT.

V usage is TRBV4-1 and J usage is TRBJ1-1, with TRBD1 matching 7 bases. The CDR3 spans 15 residues. The V gene end was trimmed by 3 bases and the J gene end by 4 bases; junction bases not matched to a gene: 8. From germline, CDR1 is MGHRA and CDR2 YSYEKL. CDR3 bases: TGCGCCAGCAGCCATTTGACAGGGAGTGGCACTGAAGCTTTCTTT. Amino acids: CASSHLTGSGTEAFF.

This clonotype was detected ten times or more. The chain recombines TRBV5-6 with TRBJ2-7, with D possibly matching TRBD2 (5 bases). Germline V gene lookup returns CDR1 SGHDT and CDR2 YYEEEE. Trimming removed 2 bases from V and 1 base from J, with 7 bases in between. The CDR3 consists of 13 residues. The CDR3 region is CASSLLESYEQYF. DNA for the CDR3: TGTGCCAGCAGCTTACTAGAGTCCTACGAGCAGTACTTC.

This clonotype was counted ten times or more. The gene calls are TRBV12-3 or TRBV12-4 and TRBJ2-5; 7 bases match TRBD1. The CDR3 contains 18 residues. Trimming at V came to 5 bases and at J to 1 base, leaving 16 bases not matched to a gene. DNA for the CDR3: TGTGCCAGCAGTGGAGACAGGGAAGGAAGGGGCCCCCAAGAGACCCAGTACTTC. It codes for CASSGDREGRGPQETQYF.

This clonotype was picked up a small number of times. V is TRBV7-6 and J is TRBJ2-2; TRBD2 matches 16 bases. V shed 5 bases and J 4 bases; nucleotides not matched to a gene: 7. The CDR3 length is 18 residues. Germline V CDR1 and CDR2: SGHVS, FNYEAQ. The CDR3 protein is CASSRGLAGGLFTGELFF. The DNA for the CDR3 is TGTGCCAGCAGCCGGGGACTAGCGGGAGGGCTCTTCACCGGGGAGCTGTTTTTT.

This clonotype has at least ten counts. V usage is TRBV29-1 and J usage is TRBJ2-7, with TRBD2 as a possible D gene (6 bases). Germline V lookup: CDR1 SQVTM, CDR2 ANQGSEA. This CDR3 comprises 16 residues. The germline V and J ends were trimmed by 0 bases and 4 bases, with 19 bases remaining between them. The CDR3 here is CSVEDRARGASYEQYF. Written as DNA, the CDR3 is TGCAGCGTTGAAGATCGGGCGCGGGGAGCGTCTTACGAGCAGTACTTC.

This clonotype has ten or more counts. V gene TRBV29-1 combines with J gene TRBJ1-1; D possibly corresponds to TRBD1 (5 bases). The CDR3 runs 14 residues. Germline CDR1 reads SQVTM; CDR2 reads ANQGSEA. Trimming left V 4 bases short and J 2 bases short, with 14 bases between. The CDR3 nucleotides are TGCAGCGTTGTATACCCGCGGGGCAACACTGAAGCTTTCTTT. Amino acid sequence: CSVVYPRGNTEAFF.